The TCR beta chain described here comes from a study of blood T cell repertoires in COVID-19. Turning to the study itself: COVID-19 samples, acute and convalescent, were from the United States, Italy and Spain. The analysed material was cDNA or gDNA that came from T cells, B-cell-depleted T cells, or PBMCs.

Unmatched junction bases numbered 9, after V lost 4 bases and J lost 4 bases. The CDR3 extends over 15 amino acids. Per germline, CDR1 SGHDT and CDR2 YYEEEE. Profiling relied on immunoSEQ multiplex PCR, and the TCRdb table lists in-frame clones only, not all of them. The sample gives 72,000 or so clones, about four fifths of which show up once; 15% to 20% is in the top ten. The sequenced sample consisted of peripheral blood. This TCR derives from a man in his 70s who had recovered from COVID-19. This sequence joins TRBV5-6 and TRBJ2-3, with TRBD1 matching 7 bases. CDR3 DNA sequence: TGTGCCAGCAGCCGCCGACAGGGAGACGCAGATACGCAGTATTTT. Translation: CASSRRQGDADTQYF.